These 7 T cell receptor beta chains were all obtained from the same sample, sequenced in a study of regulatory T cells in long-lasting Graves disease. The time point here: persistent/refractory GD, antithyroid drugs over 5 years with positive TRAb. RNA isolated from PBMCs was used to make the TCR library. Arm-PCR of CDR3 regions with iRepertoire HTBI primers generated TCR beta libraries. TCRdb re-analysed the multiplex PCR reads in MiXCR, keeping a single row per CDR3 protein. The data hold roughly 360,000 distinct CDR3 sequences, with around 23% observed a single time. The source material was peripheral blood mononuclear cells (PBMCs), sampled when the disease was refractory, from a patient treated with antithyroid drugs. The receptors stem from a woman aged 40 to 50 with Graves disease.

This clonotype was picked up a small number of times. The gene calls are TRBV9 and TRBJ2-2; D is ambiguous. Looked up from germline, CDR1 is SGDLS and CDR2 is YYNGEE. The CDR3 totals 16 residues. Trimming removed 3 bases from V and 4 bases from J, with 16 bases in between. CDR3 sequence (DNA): TGTGCCAGCAGCGCCAACACGGGCAGGAGCACCGGGGAGCTGTTTTTT. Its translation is CASSANTGRSTGELFF.

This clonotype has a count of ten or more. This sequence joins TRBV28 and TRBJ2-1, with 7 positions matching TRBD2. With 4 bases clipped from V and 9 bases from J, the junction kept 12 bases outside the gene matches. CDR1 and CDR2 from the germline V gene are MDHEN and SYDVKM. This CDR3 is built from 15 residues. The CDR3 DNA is TGTGCCAGCAGTTACCGAAGCGGGACCGGGGTTGAGCAGTTCTTC. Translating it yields CASSYRSGTGVEQFF.

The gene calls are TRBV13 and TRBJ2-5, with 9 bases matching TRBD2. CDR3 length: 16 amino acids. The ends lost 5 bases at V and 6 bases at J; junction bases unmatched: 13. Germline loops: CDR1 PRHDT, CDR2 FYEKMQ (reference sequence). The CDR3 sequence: CASSRNPGLAMKTQYF. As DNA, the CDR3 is TGTGCCAGCAGCAGAAACCCGGGACTAGCTATGAAGACCCAGTACTTC.

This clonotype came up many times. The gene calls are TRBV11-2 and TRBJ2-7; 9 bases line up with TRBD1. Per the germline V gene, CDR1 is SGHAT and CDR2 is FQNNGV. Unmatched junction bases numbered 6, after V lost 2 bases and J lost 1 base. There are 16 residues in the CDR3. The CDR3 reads CASSLRAGTGSYEQYF. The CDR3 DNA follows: TGTGCCAGCAGCTTACGGGCCGGGACAGGGTCCTACGAGCAGTACTTC. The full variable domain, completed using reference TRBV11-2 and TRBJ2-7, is EAGVAQSPRYKIIEKRQSVAFWCNPISGHATLYWYQQILGQGPKLLIQFQNNGVVDDSQLPKDRFSAERLKGVDSTLKIQPAKLEDSAVYLCASSLRAGTGSYEQYFGPGTRLTVT.

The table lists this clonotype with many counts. As DNA, the CDR3 is TGTGCCAGTCGTGGGAGTGCGAACACCGGGGAGCTGTTTTTT. Its translation is CASRGSANTGELFF. The chain is built from TRBV12-3 or TRBV12-4 and TRBJ2-2; possibly TRBD2 for D (5 bases). The V end lost 9 bases, the J end lost 0 bases, and 11 bases lay between the germline ends. The CDR3 has 14 residues.

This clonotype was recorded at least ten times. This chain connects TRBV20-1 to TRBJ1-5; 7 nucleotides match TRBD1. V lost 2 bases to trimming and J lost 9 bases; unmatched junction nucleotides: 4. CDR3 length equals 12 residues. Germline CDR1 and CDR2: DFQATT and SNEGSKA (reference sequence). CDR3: CSARQGDRPQHF. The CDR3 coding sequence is TGCAGTGCTAGACAGGGGGACCGGCCCCAGCATTTT.

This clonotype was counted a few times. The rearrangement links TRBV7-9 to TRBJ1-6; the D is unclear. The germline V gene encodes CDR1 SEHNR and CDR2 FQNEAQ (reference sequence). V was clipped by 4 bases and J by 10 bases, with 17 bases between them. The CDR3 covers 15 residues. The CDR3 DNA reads TGTGCCAGCAGCTCCTCCGGGTTTAGGTACTCACCCCTCCACTTT. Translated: CASSSSGFRYSPLHF. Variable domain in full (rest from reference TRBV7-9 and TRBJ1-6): DTGVSQNPRHKITKRGQNVTFRCDPISEHNRLYWYRQTLGQGPEFLTYFQNEAQLEKSRLLSDRFSAERPKGSFSTLEIQRTEQGDSAMYLCASSSSGFRYSPLHFGNGTRLTVT.